This TCR beta chain was captured in a study of blood T cell repertoires in COVID-19. This clone has more than one count but fewer than ten. This CDR3 is 14 amino acids long. The V gene's germline CDR1 is MGHRA and CDR2 YSYEKL. V was cut by 4 bases and J by 7 bases, with 11 bases left in between. Participant age was about 18 to 95 years, and participants resided in fewer than 30 US areas. Cohort allocation depended upon clinical history that participants reported. Cohort 3 recovery required two negative PCRs, clearance, or symptom resolution. Authors' processing steps: The assay estimated nucleated cells by amplifying reference gene primers. The protocol was immunoSEQ multiplex PCR, while the TCRdb copy is restricted to in-frame clones and leaves out a portion. V, J and clone size reflect that table, while D and trimming were determined from the DNA. The data hold about 46,000 clones, with around 87% observed a single time.

The chain couples TRBV4-1 to TRBJ1-6; D perhaps matches TRBD1 (6 bases). Sample: PBMCs or T cells enriched from blood (not recorded which). This receptor was identified in a woman between 45 and 65 years old who had recovered from COVID-19. The CDR3 sequence is CASSLRDTNSPLHF. The CDR3 DNA sequence: TGCGCCAGCAGCCTTCGGGACACGAATTCACCCCTCCACTTT.